The subject of this entry is one T cell receptor (beta chain). The data are from a study of blood T cell repertoires in COVID-19. Method: immunoSEQ multiplex PCR; TCRdb's copy keeps in-frame clones and lacks some. The table records around 67,000 clones, approximately 86% of them present only once. J gave up 5 bases and V 4 bases, and 10 bases lay outside the gene matches. CDR3 length: 15 residues. In germline, CDR1 is SGHRS, CDR2 YFSETQ. What was sequenced was peripheral blood. The clonotype originates from an older man with active COVID-19. V is TRBV5-1 and J is TRBJ2-7; TRBD1 agrees at 9 bases. CDR3 bases: TGCGCCAGCAGCCCGACGGGACAGGGAGCCCACGAGCAGTACTTC. Its translation is CASSPTGQGAHEQYF. Full variable domain (rest looked up from reference TRBV5-1 and TRBJ2-7): KAGVTQTPRYLIKTRGQQVTLSCSPISGHRSVSWYQQTPGQGLQFLFEYFSETQRNKGNFPGRFSGRQFSNSRSEMNVSTLELGDSALYLCASSPTGQGAHEQYFGPGTRLTVT.